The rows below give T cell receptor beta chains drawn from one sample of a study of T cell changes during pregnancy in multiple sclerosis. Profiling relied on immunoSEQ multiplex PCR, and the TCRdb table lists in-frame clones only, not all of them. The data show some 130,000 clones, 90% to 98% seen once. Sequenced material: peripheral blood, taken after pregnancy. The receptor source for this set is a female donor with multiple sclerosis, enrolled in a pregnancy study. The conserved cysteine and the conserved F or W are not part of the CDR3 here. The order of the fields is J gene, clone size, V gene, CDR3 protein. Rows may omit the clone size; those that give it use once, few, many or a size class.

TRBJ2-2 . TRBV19 ASIGQASGRYTGELF
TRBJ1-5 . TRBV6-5 ASSYLPGVGQPQH
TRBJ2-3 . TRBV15 ATSRDRSSGYTDTQY
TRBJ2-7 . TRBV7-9 ASSSGTTYEQY
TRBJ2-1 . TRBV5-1 ASSFGTSGRGGYNEQF
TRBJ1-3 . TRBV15 ATSRGPGGGQGPSGNTIY
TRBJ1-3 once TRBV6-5 ASSYRGISGNTIY
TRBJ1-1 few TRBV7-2 ASSFGDTISEAF
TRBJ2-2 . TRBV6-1 ASIEAGGANTGELF
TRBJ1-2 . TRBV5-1 ASSQTGAFGYGYT
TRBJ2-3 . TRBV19 ASTPTSGSRTDTQY
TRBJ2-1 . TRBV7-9 ASSSLPSGKSNEQF
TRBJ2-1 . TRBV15 ATSRAGLAGVEQF
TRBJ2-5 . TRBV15 ATSRGARETQY
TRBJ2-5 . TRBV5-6 ASSLGTSGRETQY
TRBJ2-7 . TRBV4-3 ASSQGTGVAYEQY
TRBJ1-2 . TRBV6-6 ATQPGTGYT
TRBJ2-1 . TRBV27 ASSEGVLAGNEQF
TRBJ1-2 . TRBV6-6 ASRPQNYGYT
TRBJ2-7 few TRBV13 ASSLWGGLAYEQY
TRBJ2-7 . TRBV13 ASSLEGGRLYEQY
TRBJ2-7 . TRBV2 ASSGSSYEQY
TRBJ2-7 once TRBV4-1 ASSSSGGYEQY